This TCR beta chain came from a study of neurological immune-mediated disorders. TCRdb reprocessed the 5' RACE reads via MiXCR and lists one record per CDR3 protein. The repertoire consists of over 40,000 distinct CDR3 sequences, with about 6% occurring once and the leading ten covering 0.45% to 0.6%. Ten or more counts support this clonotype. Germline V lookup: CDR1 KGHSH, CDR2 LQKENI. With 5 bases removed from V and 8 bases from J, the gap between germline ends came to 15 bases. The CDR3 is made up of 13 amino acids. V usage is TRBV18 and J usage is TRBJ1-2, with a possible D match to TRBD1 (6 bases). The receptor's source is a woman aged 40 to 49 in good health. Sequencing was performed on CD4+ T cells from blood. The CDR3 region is CASSDRTASGYTF. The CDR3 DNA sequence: TGTGCCAGCTCAGACCGGACAGCATCGGGCTACACCTTC.